This entry is about one T cell receptor (beta chain). The antigen remains unidentified. Using immunoSEQ multiplex PCR, the repertoire was profiled, and TCRdb retains in-frame clones only, with some absent. The repertoire holds over 1.4 million clones, with more than 95% as singletons. The data are from a study of shared clonotypes between healthy human individuals. General study findings and limits: Naive subsets typically showed greater estimated richness than memory subsets.

Germline-derived CDR1 and CDR2 are SGHRS and YFSETQ. This CDR3 has 16 residues. V gave up 3 bases and J gave up 4 bases, with 17 bases separating them. Sequenced: naive CD4+ T cells sorted from blood. Subset reported: CD45RA+ positively selected. This receptor was taken from a man aged 30 to 39 in good health. The V gene is TRBV5-1, the J gene TRBJ2-1, with no clear D. The CDR3 coding sequence is TGCGCCAGCAGCTCCCAGGAAGCGACTCGTTACAATGAGCAGTTCTTC. It is translated as CASSSQEATRYNEQFF.